The 23 T cell receptor beta chains in this list originate from one sample, sequenced in a study of T cells in Graves' hyperthyroidism and ophthalmopathy. RNA transcripts gave rise to amplified TCR beta CDR3 regions. With the HTBI primer set, the TCR CDR3 went through a first round of RT-PCR. TCRdb re-analysed the multiplex PCR reads in MiXCR, keeping a single row per CDR3 protein. The repertoire includes more than 550,000 distinct CDR3 sequences, about 45% of them detected once, and less than 8.5% sits in the top ten. Sequencing input: peripheral blood or thyroid tissue (not recorded which). These receptors came from an adult man with Graves' disease, either hyperthyroidism or ophthalmopathy (not recorded which).

The rearrangement links TRBV2 to TRBJ1-6; D gene ambiguous. Germline V CDR1 and CDR2: SNHLY, FYNNEI. The CDR3 is made up of 14 amino acids. The V end was cut by 7 bases, the J end by 0 bases, with 7 bases between. CDR3 sequence: CASIKSSYNSPLHF. In DNA form, the CDR3 reads TGTGCCAGCATTAAAAGCTCCTATAATTCACCCCTCCACTTT.

This chain connects TRBV19 to TRBJ1-6, with 7 nucleotides matching TRBD1. The germline gives CDR1 LNHDA, CDR2 SQIVND (reference sequence). The CDR3 consists of 15 residues. V shed 2 bases and J 7 bases; nucleotides not matched to a gene: 5. The DNA for the CDR3 is TGTGCCAGTAGTATAAGCGGGGACAGAAATTCACCCCTCCACTTT. Protein sequence: CASSISGDRNSPLHF.

The chain has TRBV6-1 and TRBJ1-5, with D possibly TRBD1 on 5 matching bases. Germline V gives CDR1 MNHNS, CDR2 SASEGT. V was shortened by 5 bases and J by 2 bases, with 13 bases between the two germline ends. The CDR3 runs 15 residues. This chain's CDR3 is CASSLSGWGNQPQHF. CDR3 nucleotides: TGTGCCAGCAGTTTGTCAGGGTGGGGCAATCAGCCCCAGCATTTT.

This clonotype was recorded at least ten times. The rearrangement links TRBV7-9 to TRBJ1-5; no reliable D call. V was shortened by 3 bases and J by 4 bases, with 7 bases between the two germline ends. The CDR3 is made up of 13 amino acids. Per the germline V gene, CDR1 is SEHNR and CDR2 is FQNEAQ (reference sequence). The CDR3 DNA reads as TGTGCCAGCAGCTTGGCACAGAATCAGCCCCAGCATTTT. Its translation is CASSLAQNQPQHF. Full variable domain (rest looked up from reference TRBV7-9 and TRBJ1-5): DTGVSQNPRHKITKRGQNVTFRCDPISEHNRLYWYRQTLGQGPEFLTYFQNEAQLEKSRLLSDRFSAERPKGSFSTLEIQRTEQGDSAMYLCASSLAQNQPQHFGDGTRLSIL.

V gene TRBV7-4 combines with J gene TRBJ1-5; D gene uncertain. CDR3 size: 12 residues. Germline V gives CDR1 SGHVT, CDR2 SQSDAQ. V dropped 3 bases and J dropped 7 bases, with 7 bases sitting between them. The CDR3 spells CASSFEGQPQHF. The CDR3 coding sequence is TGTGCCAGCAGCTTTGAGGGACAGCCCCAGCATTTT.

The V gene is TRBV11-2, the J gene TRBJ1-1; a possible D gene is TRBD1 (6 bases). The V and J ends lost 5 bases and 2 bases respectively, with 21 bases between them. Germline assignment: CDR1 SGHAT and CDR2 FQNNGV. The CDR3 contains 17 residues. The CDR3 is CASSQAQGTPLNTEAFF. In nucleotides, the CDR3 is TGTGCCAGCAGCCAAGCCCAGGGGACACCTCTCAACACTGAAGCTTTCTTT.

The CDR3 DNA reads TGCAGTGCTAGAGGGTCGCCAGGGGATGGCTACACCTTC. It encodes CSARGSPGDGYTF. This chain joins TRBV20-1 and TRBJ1-2; D might be TRBD1 (6 bases). The CDR3 consists of 13 residues. V shed 1 base and J shed 6 bases, with 12 bases lying between them. Looked up from germline, CDR1 is DFQATT and CDR2 is SNEGSKA (reference sequence).

The rearrangement joins TRBV7-2 to TRBJ1-2; a weak D match, TRBD1 (6 bases). The germline gives CDR1 SGHTA, CDR2 FQGNSA. Trimming took off 6 bases at V and 8 bases at J, with 16 bases between the two ends. CDR3 length: 13 amino acids. The CDR3 is CASSYRGMQGYTF. The CDR3 DNA is TGTGCCAGCAGTTATAGGGGGATGCAAGGCTACACCTTC. Variable domain in full (rest from reference TRBV7-2 and TRBJ1-2): GAGVSQSPSNKVTEKGKDVELRCDPISGHTALYWYRQSLGQGLEFLIYFQGNSAPDKSGLPSDRFSAERTGGSVSTLTIQRTQQEDSAVYLCASSYRGMQGYTFGSGTRLTVV.

This clonotype was seen a single time. The chain employs TRBV11-2 and TRBJ2-7, with 9 nucleotides matching TRBD1. The CDR3 runs 15 residues. In germline, CDR1 is SGHAT, CDR2 FQNNGV. After removal of 5 bases from V and 3 bases from J, the junction contained 8 bases not matched to a gene. CDR3 protein: CASSLGVGQGYEQYF. In DNA form, the CDR3 reads TGTGCCAGCAGCCTCGGGGTGGGACAGGGCTACGAGCAGTACTTC.

V usage is TRBV10-3 and J usage is TRBJ1-4, with unresolved D. CDR3 size: 14 residues. Trimming cost V 2 bases and J 8 bases, with 12 bases left between them. Germline V gene lookup returns CDR1 ENHRY and CDR2 SYGVKD. The chain's CDR3 is CAISEAGLTEKLFF. CDR3 coding DNA: TGTGCCATCAGTGAGGCAGGCCTCACCGAAAAACTGTTTTTT.

In this sample, this clonotype turned up a few times. V is TRBV20-1 and J is TRBJ1-1, with 8 positions matching TRBD1. CDR1 is DFQATT, CDR2 SNEGSKA, per germline (reference sequence). The CDR3 consists of 16 residues. The trim removed 2 bases at V and 6 bases at J, leaving 14 bases unmatched. CDR3 nucleotides: TGCAGTGCTAGATACCCACGACAGGGGACCAGTTCTGAAGCTTTCTTT. Translated, it gives CSARYPRQGTSSEAFF.

Only a few counts were recorded for this clonotype. The chain carries TRBV5-1 and TRBJ1-5; D is possibly TRBD1 (6 bases). The V end lost 0 bases, the J end lost 4 bases, and 11 bases lay between the germline ends. The length of the CDR3 is 15 residues. Germline loops: CDR1 SGHRS, CDR2 YFSETQ. In DNA, the CDR3 is TGCGCCAGCAGCTTGGATCCGGGGGCAAATCAGCCCCAGCATTTT. It translates to CASSLDPGANQPQHF.

This clonotype occurred once. One end of the junction does not line up with germline, which may come from a read error. The chain joins TRBV2 to TRBJ1-4; 8 positions match TRBD1. Germline CDR1 reads SNHLY; CDR2 reads FYNNEI. The CDR3 spans 11 residues. CDR3 sequence: CASSHSTGVIF. The CDR3 nucleotides are TGTGCCAGCAGCCACTCGACAGGGGTAATTTTT.

The CDR3 DNA follows: TGTGCCAGCAGATTATCAGGGGGCCCAGGACAGCCCCAGCATTTT. Its translation: CASRLSGGPGQPQHF. V usage is TRBV25-1 and J usage is TRBJ1-5; 8 bases are a match to TRBD1. The CDR3 runs 15 residues. Per germline, CDR1 MGHDK and CDR2 SYGVNS. V lost 6 bases, J lost 7 bases, and 11 bases stayed unmatched.

Worth noting for this clonotype: This may stem from a read error, because a much larger clone lies one nucleotide away. This chain links TRBV25-1 with TRBJ1-2, with D possibly TRBD1 on 6 matching bases. CDR3 length equals 15 residues. Germline loops: CDR1 MGHDK, CDR2 SYGVNS. This chain's CDR3 is CASSGYRETTYGHTF. The CDR3 DNA is TGTGCCAGCAGTGGGTACAGGGAAACAACATATGGCCACACCTTC.

This clonotype was observed a few times. The chain recombines TRBV2 with TRBJ1-2, with D possibly being TRBD1 (5 bases). This CDR3 is built from 15 residues. The V gene lost 4 bases and the J gene lost 2 bases, with 14 bases spanning the gap. Germline V lookup: CDR1 SNHLY, CDR2 FYNNEI. This chain's CDR3 is CASSAGEFSNYGYTF. DNA of the CDR3: TGTGCCAGCAGTGCGGGGGAATTTTCCAACTATGGCTACACCTTC.

This CDR3 is CASFMNTEAFF. As DNA, the CDR3 is TGTGCCAGCTTCATGAACACTGAAGCTTTCTTT. V usage is TRBV6-5 and J usage is TRBJ1-1, with D unclear. Germline V lookup: CDR1 MNHEY, CDR2 SVGAGI. The CDR3 extends over 11 amino acids. V lost 8 bases to trimming and J lost 0 bases, with 4 bases between them.

Comment on this clonotype: A much larger clone differs from this one at a single base, so this may be a read error. The chain joins TRBV29-1 to TRBJ2-7; D gene unclear. Per germline, CDR1 SQVTM and CDR2 ANQGSEA. V lost 0 bases, J lost 5 bases, and 17 bases lay in between. The CDR3 sequence is 15 residues long. CDR3 sequence: CSVEDDRTGTDEQYF. CDR3 in DNA: TGCAGCGTTGAAGACGATCGGACGGGTACCGACGAGCAGTACTTC.

By share of the sample, this clonotype is medium-sized. CDR3 sequence reads: CSVEGSGTYGYTF. CDR3 nucleotide sequence: TGCAGCGTTGAAGGAAGTGGAACCTATGGCTACACCTTC. The chain has TRBV29-1 and TRBJ1-2, with unresolved D. Germline V gives CDR1 SQVTM, CDR2 ANQGSEA. The V end lost 1 base, the J end lost 4 bases, and 10 bases lay between the germline ends. The CDR3 sequence is 13 residues long.

The chain joins TRBV7-9 to TRBJ1-1, with D maybe TRBD1 (5 bases). Trimming took off 6 bases at V and 0 bases at J, with 8 bases between the two ends. Germline CDR1 SEHNR, CDR2 FQNEAQ (reference sequence). CDR3 length equals 13 residues. The CDR3, as DNA: TGTGCCAGCAGACGGGGACTGAACACTGAAGCTTTCTTT. Translating gives CASRRGLNTEAFF. The entire variable domain, with the rest obtained from reference TRBV7-9 and TRBJ1-1, is as follows: DTGVSQNPRHKITKRGQNVTFRCDPISEHNRLYWYRQTLGQGPEFLTYFQNEAQLEKSRLLSDRFSAERPKGSFSTLEIQRTEQGDSAMYLCASRRGLNTEAFFGQGTRLTVV.

V and J are TRBV24-1 and TRBJ2-5; no reliable D call. CDR3 length: 16 residues. Trimming pared 6 bases from V and 5 bases from J, leaving 21 bases between. Germline V gene sequence: CDR1 KGHDR, CDR2 SFDVKD. The CDR3 sequence: CATSYSSGQFKETQYF. CDR3 nucleotide sequence: TGTGCCACCAGTTACTCGTCGGGCCAGTTCAAGGAGACCCAGTACTTC.

On this clonotype: This may be a read error: a much more frequent sequence differs by one nucleotide. This chain connects TRBV29-1 to TRBJ1-1; TRBD1 might be the D (6 bases). This CDR3 contains 14 residues. Germline values: CDR1 SQVTM, CDR2 ANQGSEA. Trimming removed 0 bases from V and 6 bases from J, with 14 bases in between. The CDR3 here is CSVEEGARGAEAFF. The DNA of the CDR3 is TGCAGCGTTGAAGAGGGGGCGAGAGGCGCTGAAGCTTTCTTT.

The rearrangement joins TRBV7-8 to TRBJ2-7; no reliable D call. The CDR3 is 14 amino acids. From germline, CDR1 is SGHVS and CDR2 FQNEAQ. Trimming pared 2 bases from V and 4 bases from J, leaving 12 bases between. The CDR3 DNA reads as TGTGCCAGCAGCTTACGGATTGGTGCGTACGAGCAGTACTTC. Encoded protein: CASSLRIGAYEQYF.